This TCR beta chain was recorded in a study of T-cell memory formation after mild COVID-19. Whole-study context: The TCR clusters were mostly specific to one donor.

Whole-study findings and limits: Memory cells collected pre-infection included some clones that later responded, suggesting cross-reactive memory joined. Still unconfirmed is whether the second-wave clones peaking on day 37 recognized SARS-CoV-2. Contracting clones localized mainly to CM and EM when CD4+ and mainly to EMRA when CD8+.

The CDR3 consists of 15 residues. V lost 4 bases and J 0 bases, leaving 10 bases between the germline ends. From germline, CDR1 is SGHTA and CDR2 FQGNSA. TCRdb passed the 5' RACE reads through MiXCR, listing each CDR3 protein once. The sample comprises approximately 150,000 distinct CDR3 sequences, approximately 15% of which are singletons, and 13% to 15% rests with the top ten. This clonotype appeared once. Its antigen is undetermined. The sequenced material came from PBMCs or a T cell subset sorted from them (not recorded which). The sequence came from an adult woman who had mild COVID-19 (a few samples of this study predate the infection). Cell type and time point are not known. The rearrangement uses TRBV7-2 and TRBJ2-4; unclear D gene. DNA of the CDR3: TGTGCCAGCAGCTCTCCCCATCTAGCCAAAAACATTCAGTACTTC. Translating it yields CASSSPHLAKNIQYF.